Below, 17 T cell receptor beta chains from the same sample are listed, as sequenced in a study of response to subunit inactivated influenza vaccine. TCRdb re-called the RT-PCR reads with MiXCR, one entry per CDR3 protein. This table holds 500,000 to 600,000 distinct CDR3 sequences, 10% to 15% found once. The source was PBMCs from blood, collected roughly 6 weeks after vaccination. These receptors were collected from a man in his fifties who received an inactivated influenza vaccine.

The genes are TRBV20-1 and TRBJ1-1, with no clear D. The V gene lost 5 bases and the J gene lost 1 base, with 8 bases spanning the gap. CDR1 and CDR2 from the germline V gene are DFQATT and SNEGSKA (reference sequence). CDR3 length equals 12 residues. The CDR3 loop is CSAPNSNTEAFF. DNA of the CDR3: TGCAGTGCTCCAAACTCGAACACTGAAGCTTTCTTT.

The chain is built from TRBV28 and TRBJ2-1; D is possibly TRBD1 (6 bases). The CDR3 sequence is 16 residues long. Trimming removed 6 bases from V and 2 bases from J, with 17 bases in between. Germline CDR1 is MDHEN and CDR2 is SYDVKM. In nucleotides, the CDR3 is TGTGCCAGCAGCTCTTTTGTGGGGGCAACCTACAATGAGCAGTTCTTC. Translating gives CASSSFVGATYNEQFF.

The rearrangement uses TRBV4-3 and TRBJ2-5; no clear D. The CDR3 is 13 residues long. V gave up 0 bases and J gave up 7 bases, with 9 bases separating them. Germline V gene sequence: CDR1 LGHNA, CDR2 YSLEER. The DNA for the CDR3 is TGCGCCAGCAGCCAAGATCGGACGGGGACCCAGTACTTC. This gives the protein CASSQDRTGTQYF.

A note on this clonotype: A read error may be the cause here, since a much bigger clone is one base away. This chain connects TRBV6-1 to TRBJ2-1; a weak D match, TRBD2 (5 bases). Germline V lookup: CDR1 MNHNS, CDR2 SASEGT. This CDR3 contains 16 residues. V was shortened by 7 bases and J by 0 bases, with 16 bases between the two germline ends. This CDR3 reads CASTPGLVSSYNEQFF. The CDR3, as DNA: TGTGCCAGCACTCCTGGACTGGTCAGCTCCTACAATGAGCAGTTCTTC.

The sample holds many counts of this clonotype. V gene TRBV3-1 combines with J gene TRBJ1-2; D gene ambiguous. Trimming stripped 6 bases from V and 0 bases from J, with 8 bases between. Germline V CDR1 and CDR2: LGHDT, YNNKEL (reference sequence). This CDR3 comprises 13 residues. CDR3 protein: CASSPLTNYGYTF. CDR3 sequence (DNA): TGTGCCAGCAGTCCACTCACTAACTATGGCTACACCTTC.

This clonotype has only a few counts. This chain connects TRBV12-3 or TRBV12-4 to TRBJ2-3; D not resolved. The CDR3 sequence is 14 residues long. The ends were cut back, 2 bases at V and 0 bases at J, with 6 bases in the middle. The DNA for the CDR3 is TGTGCCAGCAGTTTAAAGATTAGCACAGATACGCAGTATTTT. Translation gives CASSLKISTDTQYF.

This sequence joins TRBV3-1 and TRBJ2-7; tentatively, D is TRBD1 (5 bases). The CDR3 contains 15 residues. Trimming shortened V by 1 base and J by 0 bases, and 10 bases separated the two germline ends. In germline, CDR1 is LGHDT, CDR2 YNNKEL (reference sequence). CDR3 region: CASSQGGPFSYEQYF. DNA of the CDR3: TGTGCCAGCAGCCAAGGGGGCCCCTTCTCCTACGAGCAGTACTTC.

This clonotype was seen repeatedly, ten times or more. The CDR3 loop is CASSLGSSGSYNEQFF. The CDR3 DNA reads TGTGCCAGCAGCTTAGGTTCTAGCGGTTCCTACAATGAGCAGTTCTTC. The rearrangement joins TRBV7-6 to TRBJ2-1; 7 bases line up with TRBD2. This CDR3 is 16 amino acids long. J lost 1 base, V lost 1 base, and 4 bases had no gene match. CDR1 and CDR2 (germline): SGHVS, FNYEAQ. Drawing the rest from reference TRBV7-6 and TRBJ2-1, the complete variable domain is GAGVSQSPRYKVTKRGQDVALRCDPISGHVSLYWYRQALGQGPEFLTYFNYEAQQDKSGLPNDRFSAERPEGSISTLTIQRTEQRDSAMYRCASSLGSSGSYNEQFFGPGTRLTVL.

This clonotype occurred a few times. This chain links TRBV24-1 with TRBJ2-3, with 8 nucleotides matching TRBD2. V dropped 6 bases and J dropped 2; count of bases not matched to a gene: 9. The CDR3 runs 16 residues. CDR1 KGHDR and CDR2 SFDVKD come from the germline V gene. CDR3 amino acids: CATSSGGREYTDTQYF. CDR3 in DNA: TGTGCCACCAGTTCGGGGGGGCGGGAGTACACAGATACGCAGTATTTT.

The chain combines TRBV7-2 with TRBJ2-2, with TRBD1 identical over 10 bases. This CDR3 comprises 14 residues. V trimming: 6 bases; J trimming: 7 bases; junction bases outside the gene matches: 5. Germline V gene data show CDR1 as SGHTA and CDR2 as FQGNSA. For the CDR3, the DNA is TGTGCCAGCAGTCGGGACAGGGGAAACGGGGAGCTGTTTTTT. It yields the protein CASSRDRGNGELFF.

This clonotype was seen at least ten times. The chain carries TRBV4-2 and TRBJ2-3, with D hard to call. The CDR3 runs 15 residues. Germline V gives CDR1 LGHNA, CDR2 YNFKEQ. Trimming took 0 bases from V and 4 from J, leaving 11 bases between them. The CDR3 region is CASSQDLAASDTQYF. For the CDR3, the DNA is TGTGCCAGCAGCCAAGATCTGGCGGCGTCAGATACGCAGTATTTT.

Turning to this clonotype: At one end the junction does not follow the germline gene, possibly because of a read error. The rearrangement links TRBV7-7 to TRBJ2-1; TRBD1 matches at 8 bases. CDR3 length equals 13 residues. Germline V gene lookup returns CDR1 SSHAT and CDR2 FNYEAQ (reference sequence). This CDR3 is CASSFGTGGEQFF. The CDR3 region has the DNA TGTGCTAGCAGCTTCGGGACAGGTGGTGAGCAGTTCTTC.

This clonotype was seen a few times. V gene TRBV20-1 combines with J gene TRBJ2-5, with a tentative D call TRBD2 (6 bases). In germline, CDR1 is DFQATT, CDR2 SNEGSKA (reference sequence). Deletions cut 6 bases from V and 5 bases from J, with 19 bases between. This CDR3 is 14 amino acids long. CDR3 protein: CSAGPLGAGETQYF. In DNA form, the CDR3 reads TGCAGTGCCGGTCCCCTCGGGGCGGGGGAGACCCAGTACTTC.

As concerns this clonotype: This may come from a read error, since a much larger clone is one base off. The rearrangement links TRBV12-3 or TRBV12-4 to TRBJ1-6; D uncertain. This CDR3 has 14 residues. With 6 bases removed from V and 6 bases from J, the gap between germline ends came to 12 bases. CDR3 coding DNA: TGTGCCAGCAGCCGAGCGGGGTTTAATTCACCCCTCCACTTT. Amino acid sequence: CASSRAGFNSPLHF.

The rearrangement joins TRBV29-1 to TRBJ2-7, with D perhaps TRBD2 (6 bases). This CDR3 spans 13 amino acids. CDR1 is SQVTM, CDR2 ANQGSEA, per germline. V was clipped by 3 bases and J by 6 bases, with 15 bases between them. CDR3 amino acids: CSVEPPGSFEQYF. CDR3 coding DNA: TGCAGCGTTGAGCCACCCGGGAGCTTCGAGCAGTACTTC.

This clonotype was seen at least ten times. This rearrangement joins TRBV12-3 or TRBV12-4 to TRBJ2-1; D possibly corresponds to TRBD2 (6 bases). The CDR3 loop spans 15 amino acids. V lost 6 bases and J 10 bases, leaving 22 bases between the germline ends. The DNA for the CDR3 is TGTGCCAGCAGGACTGGATGGGCGGGGACCGGGGAGCAGTTCTTC. Residues: CASRTGWAGTGEQFF.

This chain joins TRBV12-3 or TRBV12-4 and TRBJ2-2; TRBD2 matches 10 bases. V was clipped by 1 base and J by 4 bases; unmatched bases: 6. CDR3 length: 17 residues. In nucleotides, the CDR3 is TGTGCCAGCAGTTTAGTTCCTAGCGGGAGCGTCACCGGGGAGCTGTTTTTT. Residues: CASSLVPSGSVTGELFF.